A selection of T cell receptor beta chains follows, all from one sample in a study of radiation and T cells in renal cell carcinoma. Here immunoSEQ multiplex PCR was the method, and the copy in TCRdb shows in-frame clones only, minus some. Found here are around 74,000 clones, approximately 87% of them singletons; the top ten hold about 2.5%. Source: blood, taken from a patient whose treatment included radiotherapy and nephrectomy. These receptor sequences come from a woman aged 55-75 years with renal cell carcinoma. Both conserved end residues are part of each CDR3. A D gene is named only where the DNA matches it firmly. Some rows have no size entry. The others give once, few or many, or a class for an expanded clone.

clone_size: .
j_call: TRBJ2-5
d_call: .
v_call: TRBV5-6
cdr3_nt: TGTGCCAGCAGCTTGCGGAATGGGGAGACCCAGTACTTC
cdr3_aa: CASSLRNGETQYF

clone_size: .
j_call: TRBJ2-7
d_call: TRBD1
v_call: TRBV7-2
cdr3_nt: TGTGCCAGCAGCTTAGAGAGTGGACAGGGAAACTACGAGCAGTACTTC
cdr3_aa: CASSLESGQGNYEQYF

clone_size: .
j_call: TRBJ2-1
d_call: .
v_call: TRBV11-2
cdr3_nt: TGTGCCAGCAGCTTAGATGGGTGGAATGAGCAGTTCTTC
cdr3_aa: CASSLDGWNEQFF

clone_size: .
j_call: TRBJ2-1
d_call: TRBD1
v_call: TRBV5-1
cdr3_nt: TGCGCCAGCAGCTTTATCGGACAGGTTAGCGATGAGCAGTTCTTC
cdr3_aa: CASSFIGQVSDEQFF

clone_size: .
j_call: TRBJ2-7
d_call: .
v_call: TRBV7-9
cdr3_nt: TGTGCCAGCAGGTCCGGACAGACCTACGAGCAGCACTTC
cdr3_aa: CASRSGQTYEQHF

clone_size: .
j_call: TRBJ2-1
d_call: TRBD2
v_call: TRBV29-1
cdr3_nt: TGCAGCGTTGAAGATCGCCTAGCGGGAGGCCCTTCCGAGCAGTTCTTC
cdr3_aa: CSVEDRLAGGPSEQFF

clone_size: .
j_call: TRBJ2-3
d_call: .
v_call: TRBV6-4
cdr3_nt: TGTGCCAGCAGTGTAACGGGAACGGGGGATACGCAGTATTTT
cdr3_aa: CASSVTGTGDTQYF

clone_size: .
j_call: TRBJ1-6
d_call: .
v_call: TRBV5-1
cdr3_nt: TGCGCCAGCAGCTACGGACTACAGCGGTCACCCCTCCACTTT
cdr3_aa: CASSYGLQRSPLHF

clone_size: .
j_call: TRBJ2-7
d_call: .
v_call: TRBV5-4
cdr3_nt: TGTGCCAGCAGCCGAGTAACAGGTATTTATGGAGACGAGCAGTACTTC
cdr3_aa: CASSRVTGIYGDEQYF

clone_size: .
j_call: TRBJ1-2
d_call: .
v_call: TRBV6-1
cdr3_nt: TGTGCCAGCAGTGACCTCAGTGTAGCTAACTATGGCTACACCTTC
cdr3_aa: CASSDLSVANYGYTF

clone_size: .
j_call: TRBJ2-7
d_call: .
v_call: TRBV7-9
cdr3_nt: TGTGCCAGCAGCTCACGGACGGACGGCTACGAGCAGTACTTC
cdr3_aa: CASSSRTDGYEQYF

clone_size: .
j_call: TRBJ1-1
d_call: .
v_call: TRBV19
cdr3_nt: TGTGCCAGCAGGCGGGGGCGGAACACTGAAGCTTTCTTT
cdr3_aa: CASRRGRNTEAFF

clone_size: .
j_call: TRBJ1-1
d_call: .
v_call: TRBV7-2
cdr3_nt: TGTGCCAGCAGTCGATACACTGAAGCTTTCTTT
cdr3_aa: CASSRYTEAFF

clone_size: .
j_call: TRBJ1-4
d_call: .
v_call: TRBV28
cdr3_nt: TGTGCCAGCAGTTATGGTTCTGGGGGGCCCGAAAAACTGTTTTTT
cdr3_aa: CASSYGSGGPEKLFF

clone_size: .
j_call: TRBJ2-7
d_call: .
v_call: TRBV21-1
cdr3_nt: TGTGCCAGCACCCCACGACCCCACAGAGGGGCTTACGAGCAGTACTTC
cdr3_aa: CASTPRPHRGAYEQYF

clone_size: .
j_call: TRBJ1-2
d_call: .
v_call: TRBV7-6
cdr3_nt: TGTGCCAGCAGCGATCGCTATGGCTACACCTTC
cdr3_aa: CASSDRYGYTF

clone_size: .
j_call: TRBJ2-5
d_call: TRBD1
v_call: TRBV4-1
cdr3_nt: TGCGCCAGCAGAGGACAGGGCCAAGAGACCCAGTACTTC
cdr3_aa: CASRGQGQETQYF

clone_size: .
j_call: TRBJ1-2
d_call: TRBD1
v_call: TRBV19
cdr3_nt: TGTGCCAGTAGTCCAGACCTGACAGGGAACTATGGCTACACCTTC
cdr3_aa: CASSPDLTGNYGYTF

clone_size: few
j_call: TRBJ2-3
d_call: .
v_call: TRBV7-3
cdr3_nt: TGTGCCAGTGCGGGGAGCACCACAGATACGCAGTATTTT
cdr3_aa: CASAGSTTDTQYF

clone_size: .
j_call: TRBJ2-7
d_call: TRBD1
v_call: TRBV25-1
cdr3_nt: TGTGCCAGCAGTGACTTAGTCGGGACAGGGTCCTACGAGCAGTACTTC
cdr3_aa: CASSDLVGTGSYEQYF

clone_size: .
j_call: TRBJ1-4
d_call: TRBD1
v_call: TRBV28
cdr3_nt: TGTGCCAGCAGTGGGACAGTTGAAAAACTGTTTTTT
cdr3_aa: CASSGTVEKLFF

clone_size: .
j_call: TRBJ2-2
d_call: TRBD2
v_call: TRBV19
cdr3_nt: TGTGCCAGTAGGCCTTGGGTAGCGGGAGTTTTTGGGGAGCTGTTTTTT
cdr3_aa: CASRPWVAGVFGELFF

clone_size: .
j_call: TRBJ2-7
d_call: .
v_call: TRBV5-1
cdr3_nt: TGCGCCAGCAGCTTGGAGGGGGTCGGGGACGAGCAGTACTTC
cdr3_aa: CASSLEGVGDEQYF

clone_size: .
j_call: TRBJ2-7
d_call: .
v_call: TRBV5-1
cdr3_nt: TGCGCCAGCAGCTTGGATTGGGGGTACGAGCAGTACTTC
cdr3_aa: CASSLDWGYEQYF

clone_size: .
j_call: TRBJ2-2
d_call: TRBD2
v_call: TRBV5-1
cdr3_nt: TGCGCCAGCAGCATCACAAGCGGGAGGAACACCGGGGAGCTGTTTTTT
cdr3_aa: CASSITSGRNTGELFF

clone_size: .
j_call: TRBJ2-2
d_call: .
v_call: TRBV15
cdr3_nt: TGTGCCACCAGCAGCGAAAGGACGGCCTCGGGCGGGGAGCTGTTTTTT
cdr3_aa: CATSSERTASGGELFF

clone_size: .
j_call: TRBJ2-7
d_call: .
v_call: TRBV5-6
cdr3_nt: TGTGCCAGCAGCTTGGAGGGTCGGGGGCCTGCCTACGAGCAGTACTTC
cdr3_aa: CASSLEGRGPAYEQYF

clone_size: .
j_call: TRBJ2-7
d_call: .
v_call: TRBV10-2
cdr3_nt: TGCGCCAGCAGTGGAGCCGGTGCCTACGAGCAGTACTTC
cdr3_aa: CASSGAGAYEQYF

clone_size: .
j_call: TRBJ1-1
d_call: .
v_call: TRBV29-1
cdr3_nt: TGCAGCGTGGGAGGGGGGGGCACTGAAGCTTTCTTT
cdr3_aa: CSVGGGGTEAFF

clone_size: .
j_call: TRBJ2-2
d_call: .
v_call: TRBV28
cdr3_nt: TGTGCCATTCTCCTCGGGGGCCCCACCGGGGAGCTGTTTTTT
cdr3_aa: CAILLGGPTGELFF

clone_size: .
j_call: TRBJ2-2
d_call: .
v_call: TRBV5-1
cdr3_nt: TGCGCCAGCAGCTTGGATCCACAGCAATATGCCACCGGGGAGCTGTTTTTT
cdr3_aa: CASSLDPQQYATGELFF

clone_size: once
j_call: TRBJ2-2
d_call: .
v_call: TRBV10-2
cdr3_nt: TGCGCCAGCAGCTGGGAGGGGGGGCGCACCGGGGAGCTGTTTTTT
cdr3_aa: CASSWEGGRTGELFF

clone_size: once
j_call: TRBJ1-1
d_call: TRBD1
v_call: TRBV7-3
cdr3_nt: TGTGCCAGCAGTAGAGGGACAGGGGGTCCCACTGAAGCTTTCTTT
cdr3_aa: CASSRGTGGPTEAFF

clone_size: few
j_call: TRBJ1-5
d_call: .
v_call: TRBV19
cdr3_nt: TGTGCCAGTACCCCCGAGGAGCATCAGCCCCAGCATTTT
cdr3_aa: CASTPEEHQPQHF

clone_size: .
j_call: TRBJ2-1
d_call: TRBD2
v_call: TRBV28
cdr3_nt: TGTGCCAGCAGTTTAGATAGTAGTCGCGACGGGGGGTACAATGAGCAGTTCTTC
cdr3_aa: CASSLDSSRDGGYNEQFF

clone_size: .
j_call: TRBJ2-5
d_call: .
v_call: TRBV7-9
cdr3_nt: TGTGCCAGCAGCTTAGTTCCCAACAGGGAGACCCAGTACTTC
cdr3_aa: CASSLVPNRETQYF

clone_size: .
j_call: TRBJ1-2
d_call: .
v_call: TRBV6-4
cdr3_nt: TGTGCCAGCAGTCCGGGACTGCACTATGGCTACACCTTC
cdr3_aa: CASSPGLHYGYTF

clone_size: .
j_call: TRBJ2-7
d_call: .
v_call: TRBV21-1
cdr3_nt: TGTGCCCAGGGCAGAGGCCACGAGCAGTACTTC
cdr3_aa: CAQGRGHEQYF

clone_size: .
j_call: TRBJ2-2
d_call: .
v_call: TRBV27
cdr3_nt: TGTGCCAGCAGGCCCATGGGCAGGGTAGCAGGGGAGCTGTTTTTT
cdr3_aa: CASRPMGRVAGELFF

clone_size: .
j_call: TRBJ2-1
d_call: .
v_call: TRBV6-6
cdr3_nt: TGTGCCAGCAGTACTGGCGGCGTGACCTACAATGAGCAGTTCTTC
cdr3_aa: CASSTGGVTYNEQFF

clone_size: .
j_call: TRBJ2-2
d_call: .
v_call: TRBV11-1
cdr3_nt: TGTGCCAGCAGTGGGAGAGGGAGGCTTGGCACCGGGGAGCTGTTTTTT
cdr3_aa: CASSGRGRLGTGELFF

clone_size: once
j_call: TRBJ1-3
d_call: TRBD1
v_call: TRBV6-1
cdr3_nt: TGTGCCAGCAGTGTACAGGGGTCCGGAAACACCATATATTTT
cdr3_aa: CASSVQGSGNTIYF

clone_size: .
j_call: TRBJ2-7
d_call: TRBD2
v_call: TRBV5-4
cdr3_nt: TGTGCCAGCAGACTCGGGGCTAGCGGGAGTTACAACGAGCAGTACTTC
cdr3_aa: CASRLGASGSYNEQYF